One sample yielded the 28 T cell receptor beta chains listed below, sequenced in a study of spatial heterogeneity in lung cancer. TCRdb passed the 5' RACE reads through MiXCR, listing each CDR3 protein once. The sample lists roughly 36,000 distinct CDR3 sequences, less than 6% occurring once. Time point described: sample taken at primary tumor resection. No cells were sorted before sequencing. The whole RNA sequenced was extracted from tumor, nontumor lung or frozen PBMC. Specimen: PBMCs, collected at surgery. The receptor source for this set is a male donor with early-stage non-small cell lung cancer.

In DNA form, the CDR3 reads TGTGCCAGCAGCACTGGACAGATGACCTACGAGCAGTACTTC. As protein: CASSTGQMTYEQYF. The V and J genes are TRBV28 and TRBJ2-7, with D possibly TRBD1 on 6 matching bases. CDR3 length equals 14 residues. Germline-derived CDR1 and CDR2 are MDHEN and SYDVKM. Trimming left V 6 bases short and J 2 bases short, with 14 bases between.

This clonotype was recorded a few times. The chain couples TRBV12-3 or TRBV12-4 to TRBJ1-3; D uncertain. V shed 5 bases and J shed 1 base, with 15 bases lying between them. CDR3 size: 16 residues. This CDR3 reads CASSIKGQRSGNTIYF. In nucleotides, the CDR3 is TGTGCCAGCAGTATCAAGGGCCAAAGATCTGGAAACACCATATATTTT.

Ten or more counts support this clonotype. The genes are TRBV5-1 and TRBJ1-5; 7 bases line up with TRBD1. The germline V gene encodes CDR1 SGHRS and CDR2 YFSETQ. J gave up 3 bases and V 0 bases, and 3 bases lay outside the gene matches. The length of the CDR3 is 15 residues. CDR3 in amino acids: CASSLETGANQPQHF. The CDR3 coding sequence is TGCGCCAGCAGCTTGGAAACAGGGGCCAATCAGCCCCAGCATTTT.

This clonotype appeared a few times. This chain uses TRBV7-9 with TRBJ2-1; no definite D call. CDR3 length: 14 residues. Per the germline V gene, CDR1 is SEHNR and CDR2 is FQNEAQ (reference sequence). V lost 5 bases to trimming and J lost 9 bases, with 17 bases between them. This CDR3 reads CASSLAYTVGEQFF. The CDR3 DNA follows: TGTGCCAGCAGCCTCGCTTACACAGTGGGTGAGCAGTTCTTC.

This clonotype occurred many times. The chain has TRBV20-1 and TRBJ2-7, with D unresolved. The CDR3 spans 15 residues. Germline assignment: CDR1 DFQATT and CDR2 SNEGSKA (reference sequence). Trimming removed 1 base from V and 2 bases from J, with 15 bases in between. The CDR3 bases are TGCAGTGCTAGAGTCGGCAGAGCGACTCCCTACGAGCAGTACTTC. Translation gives CSARVGRATPYEQYF.

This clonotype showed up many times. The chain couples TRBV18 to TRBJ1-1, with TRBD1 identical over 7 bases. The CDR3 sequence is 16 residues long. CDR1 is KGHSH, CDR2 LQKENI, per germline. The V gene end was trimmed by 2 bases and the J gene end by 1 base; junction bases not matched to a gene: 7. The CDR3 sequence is CASSPTRGLRNTEAFF. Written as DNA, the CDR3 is TGTGCCAGCTCACCAACTAGGGGGCTCAGGAACACTGAAGCTTTCTTT. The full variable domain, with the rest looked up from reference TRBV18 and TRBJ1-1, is NAGVMQNPRHLVRRRGQEARLRCSPMKGHSHVYWYRQLPEEGLKFMVYLQKENIIDESGMPKERFSAEFPKEGPSILRIQQVVRGDSAAYFCASSPTRGLRNTEAFFGQGTRLTVV.

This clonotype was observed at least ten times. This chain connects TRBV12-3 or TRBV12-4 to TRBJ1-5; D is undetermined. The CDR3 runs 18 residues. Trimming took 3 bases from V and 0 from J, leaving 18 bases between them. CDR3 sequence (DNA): TGTGCCAGCAGTTTCAGGCCCCCCTTTGGGTCTAGCAATCAGCCCCAGCATTTT. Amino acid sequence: CASSFRPPFGSSNQPQHF.

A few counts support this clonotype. CDR3 loop: CASSERGLDIYEQYF. Written as DNA, the CDR3 is TGTGCCAGCAGTGAACGAGGGTTGGACATCTACGAGCAGTACTTC. This chain connects TRBV2 to TRBJ2-7; D possibly uses TRBD1 or TRBD2 (5 bases each). CDR3 size: 15 residues. Germline-derived CDR1 and CDR2 are SNHLY and FYNNEI. V lost 2 bases, J lost 3 bases, and 14 bases lay in between.

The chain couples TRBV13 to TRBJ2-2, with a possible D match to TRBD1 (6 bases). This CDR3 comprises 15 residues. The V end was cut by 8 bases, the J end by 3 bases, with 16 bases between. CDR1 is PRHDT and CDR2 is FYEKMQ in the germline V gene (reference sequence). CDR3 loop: CASREGEGHTGELFF. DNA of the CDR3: TGTGCCAGCCGCGAGGGGGAAGGACACACCGGGGAGCTGTTTTTT. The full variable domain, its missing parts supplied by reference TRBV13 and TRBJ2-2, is AAGVIQSPRHLIKEKRETATLKCYPIPRHDTVYWYQQGPGQDPQFLISFYEKMQSDKGSIPDRFSAQQFSDYHSELNMSSLELGDSALYFCASREGEGHTGELFFGEGSRLTVL.

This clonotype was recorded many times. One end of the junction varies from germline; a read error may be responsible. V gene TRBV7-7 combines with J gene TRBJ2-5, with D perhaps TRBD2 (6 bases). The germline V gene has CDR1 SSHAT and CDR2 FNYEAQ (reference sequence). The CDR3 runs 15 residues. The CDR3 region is CASSLGRTIQETQYF. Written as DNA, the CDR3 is TGTGCTAGCAGTTTGGGGCGGACTATCCAAGAGACCCAGTACTTC. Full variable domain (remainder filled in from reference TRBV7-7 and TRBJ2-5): GAGVSQSPRYKVTKRGQDVTLRCDPISSHATLYWYQQALGQGPEFLTYFNYEAQPDKSGLPSDRFSAERPEGSISTLTIQRTEQRDSAMYRCASSLGRTIQETQYFGPGTRLLVL.

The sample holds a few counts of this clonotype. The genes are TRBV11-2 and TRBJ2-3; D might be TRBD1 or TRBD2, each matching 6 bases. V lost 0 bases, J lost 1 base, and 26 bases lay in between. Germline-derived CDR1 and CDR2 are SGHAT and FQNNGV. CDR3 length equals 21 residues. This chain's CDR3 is CASSLEGASVGPFYGTDTQYF. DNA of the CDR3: TGTGCCAGCAGCTTAGAGGGGGCTAGCGTAGGCCCATTTTATGGCACAGATACGCAGTATTTT.

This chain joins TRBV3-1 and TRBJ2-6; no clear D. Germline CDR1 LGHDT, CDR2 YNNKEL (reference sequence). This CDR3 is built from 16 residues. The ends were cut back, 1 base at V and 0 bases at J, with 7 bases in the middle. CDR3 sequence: CASSQGRSSGANVLTF. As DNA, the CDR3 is TGTGCCAGCAGCCAAGGACGGTCCTCTGGGGCCAACGTCCTGACTTTC.

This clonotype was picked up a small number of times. CDR3 nucleotides: TGTGCCAGCAGCCCCCGACAGGGGGCTCAGTGGGAGCAGTACTTC. Translated, it gives CASSPRQGAQWEQYF. The chain carries TRBV9 and TRBJ2-7; 10 nucleotides line up with TRBD1. Germline V gene data show CDR1 as SGDLS and CDR2 as YYNGEE. This CDR3 region has 15 residues. V was clipped by 4 bases and J by 7 bases; unmatched bases: 11.

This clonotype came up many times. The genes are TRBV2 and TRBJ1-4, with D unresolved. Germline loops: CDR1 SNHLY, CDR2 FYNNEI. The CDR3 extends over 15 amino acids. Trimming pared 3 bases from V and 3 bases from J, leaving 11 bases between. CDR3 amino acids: CASSDSPNPNEKLFF. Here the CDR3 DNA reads TGTGCCAGCAGTGATTCGCCCAATCCTAATGAAAAACTGTTTTTT.

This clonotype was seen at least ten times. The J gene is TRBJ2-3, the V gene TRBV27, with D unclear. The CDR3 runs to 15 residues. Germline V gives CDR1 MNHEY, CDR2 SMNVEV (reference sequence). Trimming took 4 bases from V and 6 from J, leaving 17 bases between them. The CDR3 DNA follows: TGTGCCAGCAGTTCGCACCGTCCCGTGTTGGATACGCAGTATTTT. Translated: CASSSHRPVLDTQYF.

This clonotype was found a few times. The CDR3 sequence: CASTRDRSSYEQYF. Written as DNA, the CDR3 is TGTGCCAGCACTAGGGACAGGAGCTCCTACGAGCAGTACTTC. The V and J genes are TRBV12-3 or TRBV12-4 and TRBJ2-7; 8 bases match TRBD1. V lost 7 bases and J lost 0; bases outside the gene matches: 5. The CDR3 has 14 amino acids.

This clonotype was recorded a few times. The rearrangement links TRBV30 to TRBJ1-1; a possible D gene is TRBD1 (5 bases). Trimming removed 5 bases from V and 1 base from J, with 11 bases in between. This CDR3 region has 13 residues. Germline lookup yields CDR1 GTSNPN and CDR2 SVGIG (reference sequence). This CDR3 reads CAWALTGNTEAFF. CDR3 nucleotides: TGTGCCTGGGCCCTCACAGGGAACACTGAAGCTTTCTTT.

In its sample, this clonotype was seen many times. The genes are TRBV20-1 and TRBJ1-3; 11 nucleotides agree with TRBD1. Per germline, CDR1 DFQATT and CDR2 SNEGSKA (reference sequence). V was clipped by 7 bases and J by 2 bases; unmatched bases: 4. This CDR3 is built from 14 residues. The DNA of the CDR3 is TGCAGTGGCACGGGACAGGGGGCTGGAAACACCATATATTTT. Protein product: CSGTGQGAGNTIYF.

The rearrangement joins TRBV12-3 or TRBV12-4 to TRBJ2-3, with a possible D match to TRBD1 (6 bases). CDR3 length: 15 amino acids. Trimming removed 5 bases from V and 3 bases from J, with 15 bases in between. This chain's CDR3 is CASSPSTGRTDTQYF. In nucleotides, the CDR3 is TGTGCCAGCAGTCCCTCGACAGGCAGAACAGATACGCAGTATTTT.

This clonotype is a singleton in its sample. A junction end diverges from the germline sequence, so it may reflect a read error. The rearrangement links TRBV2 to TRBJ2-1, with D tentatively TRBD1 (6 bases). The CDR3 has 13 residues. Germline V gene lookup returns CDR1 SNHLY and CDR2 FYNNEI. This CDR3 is CAISEIISQGKFF. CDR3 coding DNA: TGTGCCATCAGTGAGATAATCTCACAGGGAAAGTTCTTC.

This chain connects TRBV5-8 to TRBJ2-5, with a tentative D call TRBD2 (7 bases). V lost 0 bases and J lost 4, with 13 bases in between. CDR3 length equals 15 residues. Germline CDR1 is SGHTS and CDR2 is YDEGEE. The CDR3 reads CASSLVRGAGETQYF. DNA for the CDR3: TGTGCCAGCAGCTTGGTTCGGGGGGCTGGAGAGACCCAGTACTTC.

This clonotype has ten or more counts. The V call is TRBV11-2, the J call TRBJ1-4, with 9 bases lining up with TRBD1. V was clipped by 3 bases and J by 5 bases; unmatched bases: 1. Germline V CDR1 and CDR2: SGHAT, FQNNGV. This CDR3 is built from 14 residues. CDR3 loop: CASSLTGGNEKLFF. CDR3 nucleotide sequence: TGTGCCAGCAGCTTGACAGGGGGGAATGAAAAACTGTTTTTT.

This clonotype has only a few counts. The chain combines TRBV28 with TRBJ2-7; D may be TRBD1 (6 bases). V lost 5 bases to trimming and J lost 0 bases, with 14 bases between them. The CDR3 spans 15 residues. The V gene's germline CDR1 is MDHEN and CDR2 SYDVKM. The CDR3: CASSPTGIVSYEQYF. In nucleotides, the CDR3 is TGTGCCAGCAGTCCGACAGGTATTGTCTCCTACGAGCAGTACTTC.

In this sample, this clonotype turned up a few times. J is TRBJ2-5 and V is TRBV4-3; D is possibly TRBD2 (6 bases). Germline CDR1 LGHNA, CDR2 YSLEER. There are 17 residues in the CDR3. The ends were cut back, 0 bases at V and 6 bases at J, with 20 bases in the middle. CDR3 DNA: TGCGCCAGCAGCCAAGATGGAGCAGCGGGCCGCCCGCAGACCCAGTACTTC. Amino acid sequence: CASSQDGAAGRPQTQYF.

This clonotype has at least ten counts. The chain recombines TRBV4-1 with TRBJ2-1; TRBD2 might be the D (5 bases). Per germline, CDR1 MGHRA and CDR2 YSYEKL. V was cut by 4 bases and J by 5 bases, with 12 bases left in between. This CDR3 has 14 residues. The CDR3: CASSPRVGHNEQFF. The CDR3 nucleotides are TGCGCCAGCAGCCCGCGGGTTGGCCACAATGAGCAGTTCTTC.

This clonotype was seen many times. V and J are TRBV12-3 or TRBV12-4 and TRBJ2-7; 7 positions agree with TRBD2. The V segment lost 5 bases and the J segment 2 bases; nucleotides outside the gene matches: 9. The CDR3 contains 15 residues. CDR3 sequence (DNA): TGTGCCAGCAGTCTCGGGGCTAGCGGTCCCTACGAGCAGTACTTC. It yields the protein CASSLGASGPYEQYF.

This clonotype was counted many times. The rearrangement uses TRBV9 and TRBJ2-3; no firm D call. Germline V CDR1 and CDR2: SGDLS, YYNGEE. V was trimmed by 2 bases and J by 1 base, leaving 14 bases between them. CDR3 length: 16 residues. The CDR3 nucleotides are TGTGCCAGCAGCGTCCCTTTACCGGGCCGCACAGATACGCAGTATTTT. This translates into CASSVPLPGRTDTQYF.

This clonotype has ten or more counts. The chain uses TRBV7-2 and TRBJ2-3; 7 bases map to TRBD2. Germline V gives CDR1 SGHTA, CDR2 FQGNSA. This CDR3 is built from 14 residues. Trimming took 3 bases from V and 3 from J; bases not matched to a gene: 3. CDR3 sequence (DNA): TGTGCCAGCAGCTTGACTAGCACTACAGATACGCAGTATTTT. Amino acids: CASSLTSTTDTQYF.